Included here is one TCR beta chain sequence, with context. The antigen remains unidentified. The sample originates from a study of identical twins. Findings and limits, study-wide: When twins shared out-of-frame alpha sequences, those sequences had excess low generation probability. Analyses based on zero insertions could be partly confounded by invariant MAIT and iNKT cells.

One entry per CDR3 protein, called by TCRdb with MiXCR from the 5' RACE reads. The sample holds about 260,000 distinct CDR3 sequences, approximately 7% seen once. Trimming left V 0 bases short and J 4 bases short, with 12 bases between. This CDR3 region has 15 residues. CDR1 and CDR2 from the germline V gene are MNHEY and SVGAGI. These records were also assigned to another study, of yellow fever vaccine responses in identical twins.

This TCR derives from a young woman in good health. The V call is TRBV6-5, the J call TRBJ1-1, with TRBD1 as a possible D gene (5 bases). Sequencing used memory (CD45RO+) T cells sorted from blood. As DNA, the CDR3 is TGTGCCAGCAGTTACTCTAGGGGATTCAGCACTGAAGCTTTCTTT. As protein: CASSYSRGFSTEAFF.